The clone carrying this T cell receptor (beta chain) was picked up a small number of times. Its antigen is as yet unknown. The data are from a study of blood T cells in healthy people across ages. Study-level results: Significant beta diversity loss was already apparent by age roughly 43, declining roughly linearly. Higher diversity and more naive CD4+ cells were features of long-lived donors, compared to aged donors.

A second PCR, run for roughly 7 to 11 cycles, used a sample-barcoded 5' primer plus a J-beta primer mix. A template-switch adaptor containing 12 random nucleotides labeled each cDNA molecule. The study obtained at least 2.5 million CDR3-containing paired-end reads from every sample. TCRdb redid the calling of the 5' RACE reads with MiXCR, one entry per CDR3 protein. The sample records approximately 1.5 million distinct CDR3 sequences, 42% being singletons. CDR3 length equals 15 residues. This sequence originates from a woman aged 18-29 years in good health. Input material: blood. This sequence joins TRBV21-1 and TRBJ2-3. TRBV21-1 is given as a pseudogene. CDR3 amino acids: CASNPVRSWADTQYF. For the CDR3, the DNA is TGTGCCAGCAACCCAGTCAGGAGTTGGGCAGATACGCAGTATTTT.